What follows are 26 T cell receptor beta chains derived from one specimen sequenced in a study of response to subunit inactivated influenza vaccine. TCRdb re-called the RT-PCR reads through MiXCR, storing one row per CDR3 protein. The profile covers around 250,000 distinct CDR3 sequences, with 9% to 15% appearing a single time and 7.5% to 10% taken by the ten largest. The specimen was non-naive T cells sorted from PBMCs, collected 14 to 15 days before vaccination. The receptors come from a man aged 50-60 years who received an inactivated influenza vaccine.

This clonotype was detected ten times or more. The chain combines TRBV20-1 with TRBJ1-5, with D hard to call. The CDR3 totals 16 residues. Germline V CDR1 and CDR2: DFQATT, SNEGSKA (reference sequence). V was cut by 3 bases and J by 2 bases, with 17 bases left in between. CDR3 bases: TGCAGTGCTAGCCCTCCGGGATCAATGGGCAATCAGCCCCAGCATTTT. It codes for CSASPPGSMGNQPQHF.

There are many counts of this clonotype. As DNA, the CDR3 is TGTGCCAGCGTTCCACATAACAGGGCGGACAATGAGCAGTTCTTC. Translation gives CASVPHNRADNEQFF. V usage is TRBV28 and J usage is TRBJ2-1, with TRBD1 as a possible D gene (6 bases). Germline V gene sequence: CDR1 MDHEN, CDR2 SYDVKM. The germline V and J ends were trimmed by 8 bases and 5 bases, with 19 bases remaining between them. The CDR3 is 15 amino acids.

This clonotype was seen many times. The chain links TRBV7-2 to TRBJ2-5, with D hard to call. This CDR3 comprises 14 residues. Trimming took 7 bases from V and 0 from J, leaving 12 bases between them. CDR1 is SGHTA and CDR2 is FQGNSA in the germline V gene. The CDR3 sequence: CASKKAVYQETQYF. For the CDR3, the DNA is TGTGCCAGCAAAAAGGCAGTGTACCAAGAGACCCAGTACTTC.

In this sample, this clonotype turned up a few times. The chain employs TRBV30 and TRBJ2-6; TRBD1 might be the D (6 bases). Germline CDR1 is GTSNPN and CDR2 is SVGIG (reference sequence). The ends were cut back, 6 bases at V and 1 base at J, with 13 bases in the middle. The CDR3 spans 15 residues. The CDR3 here is CACRGSPSGANVLTF. CDR3 bases: TGTGCCTGCAGGGGATCCCCATCTGGGGCCAACGTCCTGACTTTC.

This clonotype was counted ten times or more. J is TRBJ1-1 and V is TRBV20-1; D is unclear. The CDR3 spans 14 residues. V was trimmed by 3 bases and J by 5 bases, leaving 16 bases between them. Germline V lookup: CDR1 DFQATT, CDR2 SNEGSKA (reference sequence). The CDR3 sequence: CSARGGRGETEAFF. CDR3 sequence (DNA): TGCAGTGCTAGGGGAGGCCGCGGGGAGACTGAAGCTTTCTTT.

V and J are TRBV10-3 and TRBJ1-4, with D maybe TRBD1 (5 bases). This CDR3 has 16 residues. Germline assignment: CDR1 ENHRY and CDR2 SYGVKD. V gave up 10 bases and J gave up 0 bases, with 18 bases separating them. The CDR3 protein is CATRDGFFATNEKLFF. The CDR3 DNA follows: TGTGCCACGCGGGACGGCTTCTTTGCAACTAATGAAAAACTGTTTTTT.

V gene TRBV5-1 combines with J gene TRBJ2-3; 7 bases are a match to TRBD1. The V and J ends lost 4 bases and 3 bases, in that order; junction bases with no gene match: 5. Germline values: CDR1 SGHRS, CDR2 YFSETQ. This CDR3 has 14 residues. CDR3 DNA sequence: TGCGCCAGCAGCCCGATACAGGGGACAGATACGCAGTATTTT. Amino acids: CASSPIQGTDTQYF.

This clonotype was seen repeatedly, ten times or more. This chain joins TRBV4-2 and TRBJ2-5; D possibly corresponds to TRBD1 (6 bases). The germline CDR1 and CDR2 sequences are LGHNA and YNFKEQ. The V end was cut by 1 base, the J end by 5 bases, with 11 bases between. The CDR3 is 14 residues long. CDR3 nucleotides: TGTGCCAGCAGCCAAGGGCAGGGGAGTGAGACCCAGTACTTC. Protein sequence: CASSQGQGSETQYF.

In its sample, this clonotype was seen many times. This chain joins TRBV5-1 and TRBJ1-1; D gene ambiguous. Between the trimmed V and J ends, which lost 5 bases and 0 bases, there was a span of 11 bases. This CDR3 has 14 amino acids. In germline, CDR1 is SGHRS, CDR2 YFSETQ. The CDR3 is CASRRTGMNTEAFF. The DNA of the CDR3 is TGCGCCAGCAGGAGGACGGGGATGAACACTGAAGCTTTCTTT.

This clonotype was observed a few times. This chain connects TRBV4-2 to TRBJ2-1; tentatively, D is TRBD1 or TRBD2 (6 bases each). Trimming removed 0 bases at V and 4 bases at J, with 13 bases between. The CDR3 extends over 16 amino acids. Germline CDR1 LGHNA, CDR2 YNFKEQ. The DNA for the CDR3 is TGTGCCAGCAGCCAAGAGGGGGCGGGGAATTACAATGAGCAGTTCTTC. It encodes CASSQEGAGNYNEQFF.

This clonotype was observed a few times. The V and J genes are TRBV29-1 and TRBJ2-1, with TRBD2 matching 7 bases. Trimming at V came to 0 bases and at J to 0 bases, leaving 5 bases not matched to a gene. The CDR3 consists of 16 residues. CDR1 is SQVTM, CDR2 ANQGSEA, per germline. The CDR3 spells CSVEDSGGSSYNEQFF. The DNA of the CDR3 is TGCAGCGTTGAAGATTCCGGCGGGAGCTCCTACAATGAGCAGTTCTTC.

In its sample, this clonotype was seen many times. The V gene is TRBV6-5, the J gene TRBJ1-2; 12 nucleotides line up with TRBD1. V gave up 7 bases and J gave up 5 bases; unmatched junction bases: 5. CDR1 and CDR2 from the germline V gene are MNHEY and SVGAGI. The CDR3 consists of 14 residues. This chain's CDR3 is CASTPGQGAYGYTF. For the CDR3, the DNA is TGTGCCAGCACACCGGGACAGGGGGCGTATGGCTACACCTTC.

This clonotype has only a few counts. CDR3 coding DNA: TGTGCCAGCAGCGACTACAATCAGCCCCAGCATTTT. Its protein product is CASSDYNQPQHF. This sequence joins TRBV7-2 and TRBJ1-5; the D is unclear. The CDR3 contains 12 residues. Deletions cut 5 bases from V and 3 bases from J, with 5 bases between. Germline lookup yields CDR1 SGHTA and CDR2 FQGNSA.

The rearrangement uses TRBV10-3 and TRBJ2-2; D might be TRBD1 (6 bases). This CDR3 has 16 residues. CDR1 and CDR2 (germline): ENHRY, SYGVKD. Trimming took off 6 bases at V and 8 bases at J, with 22 bases between the two ends. CDR3 coding DNA: TGTGCCATCAGAGGCCACCGCCAGGGGCAGGCTGGGGAGCTGTTTTTT. Protein product: CAIRGHRQGQAGELFF.

This clonotype was recorded many times. Here the CDR3 reads CASSLGRTAYEQYF. In nucleotides, the CDR3 is TGCGCCAGCAGCTTGGGCCGGACAGCCTACGAGCAGTACTTC. J is TRBJ2-7 and V is TRBV5-1; D is perhaps TRBD1 (6 bases). The germline gives CDR1 SGHRS, CDR2 YFSETQ. The CDR3 loop spans 14 amino acids. Trimming took off 0 bases at V and 2 bases at J, with 9 bases between the two ends. The variable domain in full, completed from reference TRBV5-1 and TRBJ2-7, reads KAGVTQTPRYLIKTRGQQVTLSCSPISGHRSVSWYQQTPGQGLQFLFEYFSETQRNKGNFPGRFSGRQFSNSRSEMNVSTLELGDSALYLCASSLGRTAYEQYFGPGTRLTVT.

The chain joins TRBV5-4 to TRBJ2-1, with TRBD2 matching over 9 bases. Per germline, CDR1 SGHNT and CDR2 YYREEE (reference sequence). The CDR3 covers 15 residues. The J segment lost 5 bases and the V segment lost 4 bases, leaving 7 bases of the junction unmatched. The CDR3 is CASSGGLAGNNEQFF. In DNA, the CDR3 is TGTGCCAGCAGCGGGGGGCTAGCGGGGAACAATGAGCAGTTCTTC.

This sequence joins TRBV18 and TRBJ2-2; D uncertain. Deletions cut 1 base from V and 0 bases from J, with 12 bases between. The CDR3 is 17 residues long. Germline V gives CDR1 KGHSH, CDR2 LQKENI. This CDR3 reads CASSPQGTNTNTGELFF. As DNA, the CDR3 is TGTGCCAGCTCACCACAGGGCACCAATACGAACACCGGGGAGCTGTTTTTT.

This clonotype was counted at least ten times. This chain joins TRBV9 and TRBJ2-1; TRBD1 aligns across 7 bases. With V trimmed by 5 bases and J by 8 bases, 13 bases remained unmatched. Germline loops: CDR1 SGDLS, CDR2 YYNGEE. This CDR3 region has 15 residues. The CDR3 region has the DNA TGTGCCAGCAGTTTCGGGACAGTCCCCCTTTATGAGCAGTTCTTC. Translating gives CASSFGTVPLYEQFF.

This clonotype was detected ten times or more. The rearrangement links TRBV11-2 to TRBJ2-7; 9 positions agree with TRBD1. With 4 bases clipped from V and 5 bases from J, the junction kept 9 bases outside the gene matches. In germline, CDR1 is SGHAT, CDR2 FQNNGV. The CDR3 contains 15 residues. The CDR3 is CASSSIRTGANEQYF. In DNA, the CDR3 is TGTGCCAGCAGCTCCATCAGGACAGGGGCAAACGAGCAGTACTTC.

This clonotype was counted ten times or more. The rearrangement joins TRBV6-6 to TRBJ2-5, with 10 bases lining up with TRBD2. The CDR3 contains 15 residues. V shed 3 bases and J 5 bases; nucleotides not matched to a gene: 6. Per the germline V gene, CDR1 is MNHNY and CDR2 is SVGAGI (reference sequence). The CDR3 spells CASSYTSGAWETQYF. The CDR3 DNA follows: TGTGCCAGCAGTTATACTAGCGGGGCCTGGGAGACCCAGTACTTC.

The J gene is TRBJ1-1, the V gene TRBV6-1; 9 bases are shared with TRBD1. CDR3 length: 17 amino acids. Trimming cost V 5 bases and J 6 bases; bases outside gene matches: 16. Germline CDR1 and CDR2: MNHNS and SASEGT. DNA of the CDR3: TGTGCCAGCAGTAAGCCGGGACAGGGAAGCTCGGGCGCTGAAGCTTTCTTT. This translates into CASSKPGQGSSGAEAFF.

The chain joins TRBV20-1 to TRBJ2-3; TRBD2 matches 10 bases. Germline CDR1 is DFQATT and CDR2 is SNEGSKA (reference sequence). V was pared by 0 bases and J by 4 bases, with 1 base of the junction left unmatched. The CDR3 loop spans 14 amino acids. In nucleotides, the CDR3 is TGCAGTGCTAGAGACCTAGCGGGGGCAGATACGCAGTATTTT. This gives the protein CSARDLAGADTQYF.

This clonotype has a count of ten or more. The rearrangement joins TRBV25-1 to TRBJ2-1; 7 nucleotides match TRBD2. The V gene end was trimmed by 5 bases and the J gene end by 2 bases; junction bases not matched to a gene: 3. Germline CDR1 reads MGHDK; CDR2 reads SYGVNS. This CDR3 region has 14 residues. The CDR3 is CASSSSGTYNEQFF. CDR3 nucleotides: TGTGCCAGCAGTTCTAGCGGAACCTACAATGAGCAGTTCTTC.

The table lists this clonotype with a few counts. The CDR3: CASSLALAGFNEQFF. For the CDR3, the DNA is TGTGCCAGCAGCTTAGCGCTCGCAGGGTTCAATGAGCAGTTCTTC. V gene TRBV7-2 combines with J gene TRBJ2-1; possible D gene TRBD1, 5 bases. Looked up from germline, CDR1 is SGHTA and CDR2 is FQGNSA. The CDR3 consists of 15 residues. V was cut by 0 bases and J by 6 bases, with 12 bases left in between. The variable domain in full, with the rest retrieved from reference TRBV7-2 and TRBJ2-1, is GAGVSQSPSNKVTEKGKDVELRCDPISGHTALYWYRQSLGQGLEFLIYFQGNSAPDKSGLPSDRFSAERTGGSVSTLTIQRTQQEDSAVYLCASSLALAGFNEQFFGPGTRLTVL.

The chain is built from TRBV18 and TRBJ2-2, with D possibly being TRBD2 (6 bases). CDR1 and CDR2 from the germline V gene are KGHSH and LQKENI. The CDR3 totals 17 residues. V was cut by 2 bases and J by 0 bases, with 13 bases left in between. CDR3 DNA sequence: TGTGCCAGCTCACCAGGGACCGGGGGTCCGAACACCGGGGAGCTGTTTTTT. Amino acid sequence: CASSPGTGGPNTGELFF. The variable domain in full, completed from reference TRBV18 and TRBJ2-2, reads NAGVMQNPRHLVRRRGQEARLRCSPMKGHSHVYWYRQLPEEGLKFMVYLQKENIIDESGMPKERFSAEFPKEGPSILRIQQVVRGDSAAYFCASSPGTGGPNTGELFFGEGSRLTVL.

This clonotype was observed at least ten times. This chain uses TRBV4-2 with TRBJ2-2; 9 bases match TRBD1. The CDR3 covers 16 residues. J was trimmed by 9 bases and V by 1 base; bases with no gene match: 9. The germline CDR1 and CDR2 sequences are LGHNA and YNFKEQ. The CDR3 nucleotides are TGTGCCAGCAGCCAAGTTGGACAGGGGTCGCACCGGGAGCTGTTTTTT. Its protein is CASSQVGQGSHRELFF.